These T cell receptor beta chains were read from a single sample in a study of regulatory T cells in long-lasting Graves disease. TCRdb re-called the multiplex PCR reads through MiXCR, storing one row per CDR3 protein. Found here are 550,000 to 700,000 distinct CDR3 sequences, roughly 16% of them singletons; the top ten hold around 12%. Separately, the same data were catalogued under a study of T cells in Graves' hyperthyroidism and ophthalmopathy.

The specimen was peripheral blood mononuclear cells (PBMCs), collected at new diagnosis, from a patient treated with antithyroid drugs. These receptors came from a man between 18 and 35 years old with Graves disease. Both conserved end residues are part of each CDR3. The order of the fields is J gene, D gene, V gene, clone size, CDR3 protein, CDR3 DNA. D genes are given only for firm matches. Rows may omit the clone size; those that give it use once, few, many or a size class.

j_gene: TRBJ1-1
d_gene: .
v_gene: TRBV7-3
abundance: many
CDR3aa: CASSLTELERAFF
CDR3nt: TGTGCCAGCAGCTTAACAGAGCTGGAGCGAGCTTTCTTT

j_gene: TRBJ2-6
d_gene: TRBD2
v_gene: TRBV6-1
abundance: few
CDR3aa: CASRLAGGSNVLTF
CDR3nt: TGTGCCAGCAGACTAGCGGGGGGGTCCAACGTCCTGACTTTC

j_gene: TRBJ1-1
d_gene: TRBD1
v_gene: TRBV7-9
abundance: .
CDR3aa: CASSSQGRNTEAFF
CDR3nt: TGTGCCAGCAGCTCACAGGGGCGGAACACTGAAGCTTTCTTT

j_gene: TRBJ2-4
d_gene: .
v_gene: TRBV28
abundance: many
CDR3aa: CASSFAREKNIQYF
CDR3nt: TGTGCCAGCAGTTTTGCCAGGGAGAAAAACATTCAGTACTTC

j_gene: TRBJ1-4
d_gene: .
v_gene: TRBV20-1
abundance: .
CDR3aa: CSARPSGGRDLFF
CDR3nt: TGCAGTGCTAGACCCTCGGGGGGACGGGACCTGTTTTTT

j_gene: TRBJ1-1
d_gene: TRBD1
v_gene: TRBV27
abundance: .
CDR3aa: CASSLKGQGGTEAFF
CDR3nt: TGTGCCAGCAGTTTAAAGGGACAGGGTGGCACTGAAGCTTTCTTT

j_gene: TRBJ2-7
d_gene: .
v_gene: TRBV27
abundance: few
CDR3aa: CASSLFGERVWSEQYF
CDR3nt: TGTGCCAGCAGTTTATTTGGGGAGCGGGTTTGGTCCGAGCAGTACTTC

j_gene: TRBJ2-5
d_gene: TRBD2
v_gene: TRBV11-1
abundance: .
CDR3aa: CASSLELAGGRRTAQYF
CDR3nt: TGTGCCAGCAGCTTAGAACTAGCGGGGGGGAGGCGTACGGCCCAGTACTTC

j_gene: TRBJ2-1
d_gene: TRBD2
v_gene: TRBV9
abundance: .
CDR3aa: CASSVAGGLPSVYNEQFF
CDR3nt: TGTGCCAGCAGCGTAGCGGGAGGGCTCCCCTCTGTATACAATGAGCAGTTCTTC

j_gene: TRBJ1-6
d_gene: TRBD1
v_gene: TRBV20-1
abundance: once
CDR3aa: CSAGPGQGPYNSPLHF
CDR3nt: TGCAGTGCTGGACCGGGACAGGGTCCCTATAATTCACCCCTCCACTTT

j_gene: TRBJ2-1
d_gene: TRBD1
v_gene: TRBV27
abundance: few
CDR3aa: CASSGTGGTYNEQFF
CDR3nt: TGTGCCAGCAGCGGGACAGGGGGCACCTACAATGAGCAGTTCTTC

j_gene: TRBJ2-7
d_gene: TRBD2
v_gene: TRBV20-1
abundance: .
CDR3aa: CSYEATSGSNEQYF
CDR3nt: TGCAGCTACGAGGCGACCAGCGGGAGTAACGAGCAGTACTTC

j_gene: TRBJ2-1
d_gene: .
v_gene: TRBV3-1
abundance: many
CDR3aa: CASSPLSRTSNEQFF
CDR3nt: TGTGCCAGCAGCCCCCTATCCCGGACGAGCAATGAGCAGTTCTTC

j_gene: TRBJ2-7
d_gene: TRBD2
v_gene: TRBV20-1
abundance: many
CDR3aa: CSADGGASGHSSYEQYF
CDR3nt: TGCAGTGCGGACGGCGGGGCTAGCGGGCATAGCTCCTACGAGCAGTACTTC

j_gene: TRBJ2-7
d_gene: TRBD2
v_gene: TRBV5-1
abundance: .
CDR3aa: CASRRPGRERPYEQYF
CDR3nt: TGCGCCAGCAGGCGCCCTGGGCGGGAGCGTCCCTACGAGCAGTACTTC

j_gene: TRBJ2-1
d_gene: TRBD2
v_gene: TRBV15
abundance: many
CDR3aa: CATIGAGNNEQFF
CDR3nt: TGTGCCACCATAGGAGCGGGGAACAATGAGCAGTTCTTC

j_gene: TRBJ2-1
d_gene: TRBD2
v_gene: TRBV13
abundance: many
CDR3aa: CASSLPRDYLTAGNEQFF
CDR3nt: TGTGCCAGCAGCCTACCCCGGGACTACCTTACAGCGGGCAATGAGCAGTTCTTC

j_gene: TRBJ1-1
d_gene: .
v_gene: TRBV30
abundance: many
CDR3aa: CAGGITEAFF
CDR3nt: TGTGCCGGGGGTATCACTGAAGCTTTCTTT

j_gene: TRBJ1-1
d_gene: .
v_gene: TRBV29-1
abundance: few
CDR3aa: CSVGGLGERGEAFF
CDR3nt: TGCAGCGTCGGCGGGTTAGGGGAACGAGGTGAAGCTTTCTTT

j_gene: TRBJ2-7
d_gene: .
v_gene: TRBV5-1
abundance: .
CDR3aa: CASSLAWTSYEQYF
CDR3nt: TGCGCCAGCAGCTTGGCCTGGACCTCCTACGAGCAGTACTTC

j_gene: TRBJ1-1
d_gene: TRBD1
v_gene: TRBV7-9
abundance: many
CDR3aa: CASSFGQGNTEAFF
CDR3nt: TGTGCCAGCAGTTTCGGACAGGGGAACACTGAAGCTTTCTTT

j_gene: TRBJ2-7
d_gene: .
v_gene: TRBV20-1
abundance: many
CDR3aa: CSAIQGWEQYF
CDR3nt: TGCAGTGCTATCCAGGGCTGGGAGCAGTACTTC

j_gene: TRBJ2-2
d_gene: TRBD1
v_gene: TRBV7-2
abundance: .
CDR3aa: CASPPGQGYWAGELFF
CDR3nt: TGTGCCAGTCCTCCGGGACAGGGATATTGGGCCGGGGAGCTGTTTTTT

j_gene: TRBJ1-1
d_gene: .
v_gene: TRBV6-1
abundance: .
CDR3aa: CASSVEGGMTTEAFF
CDR3nt: TGTGCCAGCAGTGTTGAAGGGGGGATGACCACTGAAGCTTTCTTT

j_gene: TRBJ1-5
d_gene: .
v_gene: TRBV6-4
abundance: few
CDR3aa: CASSGEPYQPQHF
CDR3nt: TGTGCCAGCAGTGGGGAGCCGTATCAGCCCCAGCATTTT

j_gene: TRBJ2-1
d_gene: .
v_gene: TRBV3-1
abundance: many
CDR3aa: CASSQPGGITQFF
CDR3nt: TGTGCCAGCAGCCAACCCGGCGGTATAACCCAGTTCTTC

j_gene: TRBJ2-1
d_gene: .
v_gene: TRBV6-9
abundance: .
CDR3aa: CASSYSGDSNEQFF
CDR3nt: TGTGCCAGCAGTTACTCCGGGGACTCAAATGAGCAGTTCTTC

j_gene: TRBJ1-5
d_gene: .
v_gene: TRBV28
abundance: few
CDR3aa: CASAFPPRLNQPQHF
CDR3nt: TGTGCCAGCGCCTTCCCTCCCCGCTTAAATCAGCCCCAGCATTTT

j_gene: TRBJ2-7
d_gene: .
v_gene: TRBV29-1
abundance: few
CDR3aa: CSVEKALGSYEQYF
CDR3nt: TGCAGCGTTGAAAAGGCCCTGGGGTCCTACGAGCAGTACTTC

j_gene: TRBJ1-5
d_gene: TRBD1
v_gene: TRBV12-3/TRBV12-4
abundance: many
CDR3aa: CASSTIKTGGRQPQHF
CDR3nt: TGTGCCAGCAGTACAATAAAAACAGGGGGAAGGCAGCCCCAGCATTTT

j_gene: TRBJ2-7
d_gene: TRBD2
v_gene: TRBV2
abundance: many
CDR3aa: CASTWTSGNYEQYF
CDR3nt: TGTGCCAGCACTTGGACTAGCGGGAACTACGAGCAGTACTTC

j_gene: TRBJ1-6
d_gene: .
v_gene: TRBV27
abundance: many
CDR3aa: CASSRTVLYNSPLHF
CDR3nt: TGTGCCAGCAGTCGGACGGTCCTCTATAATTCACCCCTCCACTTT

j_gene: TRBJ2-7
d_gene: TRBD2
v_gene: TRBV29-1
abundance: many
CDR3aa: CSASGLAGRDYEQYF
CDR3nt: TGCAGCGCGTCGGGACTAGCGGGACGCGACTACGAGCAGTACTTC

j_gene: TRBJ2-5
d_gene: .
v_gene: TRBV6-5
abundance: many
CDR3aa: CASSYTSFETQYF
CDR3nt: TGTGCCAGCAGTTACACCAGCTTCGAGACCCAGTACTTC

j_gene: TRBJ1-2
d_gene: TRBD1
v_gene: TRBV28
abundance: many
CDR3aa: CASSLSGSQGLTIGYTF
CDR3nt: TGTGCCAGCAGTTTATCGGGGTCACAGGGGTTGACCATTGGCTACACCTTC